The present T cell receptor beta chain was sequenced within a study of healthy donors' naive CD4 and CD8 T cells. Overall study context: For TCR alpha, new primers spanned all functional IMGT alpha genes.

A linear amplification protocol produced the TCR libraries from roughly 550 ng of total RNA. One entry per CDR3 protein results from TCRdb running MiXCR on the reads. The sample holds 200,000 or so distinct CDR3 sequences, 65% to 75% seen once. Study results and limitations: Most V and J genes were reportedly biased between naive CD4+ and CD8+ cells. Negatively charged CDR3s marked CD8+ lineage; positively charged CDR3s marked CD4+ lineage.

CDR3 length equals 15 residues. CDR1 is SQVTM, CDR2 ANQGSEA, per germline. The ends lost 0 bases at V and 5 bases at J; junction bases unmatched: 7. This clonotype was seen a handful of times. Antigen unknown. This receptor was identified in a pool of human donors in good health; the sample pools cells from several healthy donors. Material: naive CD4+ and CD8+ T cells sorted from blood, pooled from several donors. The rearrangement uses TRBV29-1 and TRBJ2-1; 7 bases fit TRBD2. The CDR3, as DNA: TGCAGCGTTGAAGAACCGGGGGAGGGCGACAATGAGCAGTTCTTC. Its protein is CSVEEPGEGDNEQFF.